The clone carrying this T cell receptor (beta chain) was detected only a few times. Antigen unknown. Germline values: CDR1 MNHNS, CDR2 SASEGT. This CDR3 has 13 residues. The source of the sample is a study of blood T cells in healthy people across ages. Study context: With template switching, about one barcoded beta molecule was captured per two T cells. Whole-study results and caveats: Correlation between TCR beta diversity and naive T cell percentage was strong.

For the second PCR, which ran for 7 to 11 cycles, a sample-barcoded 5' primer and a J-beta primer mix were used. MiXCR, applied by TCRdb to the 5' RACE reads, yields one record per CDR3 protein. In the table there are 1.5 million to 2 million distinct CDR3 sequences, approximately 28% of which are singletons. The gene calls are TRBV6-1 and TRBJ2-4, with 7 bases fitting TRBD2. The end of the DNA aligns better with TRBJ2-7, so the J call may be wrong. The sequenced material came from blood. This receptor was obtained from a woman in her thirties in good health. In DNA, the CDR3 is TGTGCTGTCGGGGCTAGCGGATTCTACGAGCAGTACTTC. This codes for CAVGASGFYEQYF.